This is a list of T cell receptor beta chains from one sample in a study of blood T cell repertoires in COVID-19. TCRdb's copy holds only in-frame clones and misses some; the assay was immunoSEQ multiplex PCR. Counted here are about 120,000 clones, 85% to 90% occurring once; the ten biggest clones make up under 30%. The sequenced sample was peripheral blood. All receptors derive from a woman between 70 and 85 years old with acute or convalescent COVID-19. Each CDR3 is given with its conserved first and last residue. Fields, in order: CDR3 DNA, CDR3 protein, J gene, D gene, clone size, V gene. The D gene is left open where the match is weak. Size is omitted from some rows. Given values are once, few, many or a class for expanded clones.

DNA: TGTGCCAGCAGTTCCCTTAGCGGGGGGTTCTACAATGAGCAGTTCTTC; CDR3: CASSSLSGGFYNEQFF; J: TRBJ2-1; D: TRBD2; size: NA; V: TRBV28
DNA: TGTGCCAGCAGTTTAATGAGCGGGGGGGCCCCCGGTGAGCAGTTCTTC; CDR3: CASSLMSGGAPGEQFF; J: TRBJ2-1; D: TRBD2; size: NA; V: TRBV28
DNA: TGTGCCAGTAGTCCTCGCGGGACAGAAGAGACCCAGTACTTC; CDR3: CASSPRGTEETQYF; J: TRBJ2-5; D: NA; size: NA; V: TRBV19
DNA: TGTGCCAGCAGTGCACGGGACAGGGCATTCTCTGGGGCCAACGTCCTGACTTTC; CDR3: CASSARDRAFSGANVLTF; J: TRBJ2-6; D: TRBD1; size: NA; V: TRBV6-1
DNA: TGTGCCAGCAGCTTGGAGGGTACTAGGGATACGCAGTATTTT; CDR3: CASSLEGTRDTQYF; J: TRBJ2-3; D: NA; size: NA; V: TRBV7-9
DNA: TGTGCCAGCAGTTTATCGGCGGGGAGGCCCCAGCATTTT; CDR3: CASSLSAGRPQHF; J: TRBJ1-5; D: NA; size: NA; V: TRBV28
DNA: TGTGCCAGCAGCCCCCGGCGGCAGTCGGCCTACAATGAGCAGTTCTTC; CDR3: CASSPRRQSAYNEQFF; J: TRBJ2-1; D: NA; size: NA; V: TRBV9
DNA: TGTGCCAGCAGCTCCGGCGGGTGGACCGGGGAGCTGTTTTTT; CDR3: CASSSGGWTGELFF; J: TRBJ2-2; D: NA; size: NA; V: TRBV6-6
DNA: TGTGCCAGCAGCTTACAGGGAGGGACCTACAATGAGCAGTTCTTC; CDR3: CASSLQGGTYNEQFF; J: TRBJ2-1; D: TRBD2; size: NA; V: TRBV7-2
DNA: TGTGCCAGCAGCCCCCGGACAGGGATGAACACTGAAGCTTTCTTT; CDR3: CASSPRTGMNTEAFF; J: TRBJ1-1; D: TRBD1; size: NA; V: TRBV9
DNA: TGTGCCAGCAGCTCCTGGGCACAGGGGGCTTTCGGGGAGACCCAGTACTTC; CDR3: CASSSWAQGAFGETQYF; J: TRBJ2-5; D: TRBD1; size: NA; V: TRBV7-2
DNA: TGTGCCAGCAGCGGTAGGGACAGTCTATCCCGGAATGAGCAGTTCTTC; CDR3: CASSGRDSLSRNEQFF; J: TRBJ2-1; D: TRBD1; size: once; V: TRBV5-6
DNA: TGTGCCAGCAGCGCCAGGGGTGTGGGGGCCAACGTCCTGACTTTC; CDR3: CASSARGVGANVLTF; J: TRBJ2-6; D: NA; size: NA; V: TRBV9
DNA: TGTGCCAGCAGCGTCTACAGAGCTGGGGCCAACGTCCTGACTTTC; CDR3: CASSVYRAGANVLTF; J: TRBJ2-6; D: NA; size: NA; V: TRBV7-9
DNA: TGTGCCACCTCCGGGACATTCAGTGGCTACACCTTC; CDR3: CATSGTFSGYTF; J: TRBJ1-2; D: NA; size: few; V: TRBV24-1
DNA: TGCGCCAGCAGCCAGGGGCTCTATGGCTACACCTTC; CDR3: CASSQGLYGYTF; J: TRBJ1-2; D: NA; size: NA; V: TRBV4-1
DNA: TGTGCCAGCAGCTCCTGGGGGGGCGACACTGAAGCTTTCTTT; CDR3: CASSSWGGDTEAFF; J: TRBJ1-1; D: NA; size: NA; V: TRBV7-9
DNA: TGCGCCAGCAGCGGGGCAGTGAGCGGGCCCACAGATACGCAGTATTTT; CDR3: CASSGAVSGPTDTQYF; J: TRBJ2-3; D: NA; size: NA; V: TRBV5-1
DNA: TGTGCCAGCAACGGGGGGACCCTCTCTGGAAACACCATATATTTT; CDR3: CASNGGTLSGNTIYF; J: TRBJ1-3; D: NA; size: NA; V: TRBV28
DNA: TGTGCCACCAGCAGATCTAGCGGGGGGGCCTGGACGAAGACCCAGTACTTC; CDR3: CATSRSSGGAWTKTQYF; J: TRBJ2-5; D: TRBD2; size: NA; V: TRBV15
DNA: TGTGCCAGCAGCCATAGTGGGCCCAACGTCCTGACTTTC; CDR3: CASSHSGPNVLTF; J: TRBJ2-6; D: NA; size: NA; V: TRBV3-1/TRBV3-2
DNA: TGTGCCAGCAGCCAAGCACTAGCGGCAGATACGCAGTATTTT; CDR3: CASSQALAADTQYF; J: TRBJ2-3; D: TRBD2; size: NA; V: TRBV14
DNA: TGTGCCAGCAGCCCCTACAGGGGGCAAGGCACTGAAGCTTTCTTT; CDR3: CASSPYRGQGTEAFF; J: TRBJ1-1; D: TRBD1; size: NA; V: TRBV3-1/TRBV3-2
DNA: TGTGCCAGCAGCCCGACAGGGGTCGGTTCACCCCTCCACTTT; CDR3: CASSPTGVGSPLHF; J: TRBJ1-6; D: TRBD1; size: once; V: TRBV14
DNA: TGTGCCGGCAGACAGGGGACGTCCTATAATTCACCCCTCCACTTT; CDR3: CAGRQGTSYNSPLHF; J: TRBJ1-6; D: TRBD1; size: NA; V: TRBV2
DNA: TGCGCCAGCAGCAACGCTTGGGGGGACACTGAAGCTTTCTTT; CDR3: CASSNAWGDTEAFF; J: TRBJ1-1; D: NA; size: few; V: TRBV5-1
DNA: TGTGCCAGCAGTTGGGTAGTTAGGGGCGAGGCTTTCTTT; CDR3: CASSWVVRGEAFF; J: TRBJ1-1; D: NA; size: NA; V: TRBV27
DNA: TGTGCCAGCAGCTCACAACGGGAGAACACTGAAGCTTTCTTT; CDR3: CASSSQRENTEAFF; J: TRBJ1-1; D: NA; size: NA; V: TRBV3-1/TRBV3-2
DNA: TGTGCCAGCAGCTTGGGGCGGAATCAGCCCCAGCATTTT; CDR3: CASSLGRNQPQHF; J: TRBJ1-5; D: NA; size: NA; V: TRBV5-6
DNA: TGTGCCAGCAGTCCCCGGGGAGCGGGGGGGCCAGGAGAGACCCAGTACTTC; CDR3: CASSPRGAGGPGETQYF; J: TRBJ2-5; D: TRBD2; size: NA; V: TRBV27
DNA: TGTGCCAGTAGTACCTACGGGACAGGGGGTTACAATGAGCAGTTCTTC; CDR3: CASSTYGTGGYNEQFF; J: TRBJ2-1; D: TRBD1; size: NA; V: TRBV19
DNA: TGTGCCAGCAGCTTAGGACTAGCGGGGGGTAATGAGCAGTTCTTC; CDR3: CASSLGLAGGNEQFF; J: TRBJ2-1; D: TRBD2; size: NA; V: TRBV7-9
DNA: TGCGCCAGCAGCCAAGTAGTTTGGGAGACCCAGTACTTC; CDR3: CASSQVVWETQYF; J: TRBJ2-5; D: NA; size: NA; V: TRBV4-1
DNA: TGTGCCAGCAGTGAAGGTGGATGGGGGGGCACTGAAGCTTTCTTT; CDR3: CASSEGGWGGTEAFF; J: TRBJ1-1; D: NA; size: few; V: TRBV6-1
DNA: TGTGCCAGCAGCCCGCCCGTAGGACAGGGTCCAGATACGCAGTATTTT; CDR3: CASSPPVGQGPDTQYF; J: TRBJ2-3; D: TRBD1; size: once; V: TRBV7-3
DNA: TGTGCCAGTAGTATTGTCAGGTTGGAGCCCCAGCATTTT; CDR3: CASSIVRLEPQHF; J: TRBJ1-5; D: NA; size: NA; V: TRBV19
DNA: TGTGCCAGCAGCTTAAGAGTGCAGTATTTT; CDR3: CASSLRVQYF; J: TRBJ2-3; D: NA; size: NA; V: TRBV7-2